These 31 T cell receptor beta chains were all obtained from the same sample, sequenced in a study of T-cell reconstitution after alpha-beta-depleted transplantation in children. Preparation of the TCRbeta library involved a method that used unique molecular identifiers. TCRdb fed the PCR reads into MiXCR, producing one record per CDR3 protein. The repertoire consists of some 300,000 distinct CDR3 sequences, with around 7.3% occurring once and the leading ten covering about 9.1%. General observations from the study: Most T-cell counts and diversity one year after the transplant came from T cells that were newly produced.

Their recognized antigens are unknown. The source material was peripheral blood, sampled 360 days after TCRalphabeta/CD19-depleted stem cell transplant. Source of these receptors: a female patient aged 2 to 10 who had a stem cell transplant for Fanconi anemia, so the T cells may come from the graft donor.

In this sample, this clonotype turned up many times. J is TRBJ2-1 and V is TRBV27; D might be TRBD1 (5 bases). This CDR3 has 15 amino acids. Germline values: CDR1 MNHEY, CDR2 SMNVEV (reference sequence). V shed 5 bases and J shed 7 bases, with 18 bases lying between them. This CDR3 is CASSPPTYRSNEQFF. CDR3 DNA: TGTGCCAGCAGTCCTCCCACTTACAGGAGTAATGAGCAGTTCTTC.

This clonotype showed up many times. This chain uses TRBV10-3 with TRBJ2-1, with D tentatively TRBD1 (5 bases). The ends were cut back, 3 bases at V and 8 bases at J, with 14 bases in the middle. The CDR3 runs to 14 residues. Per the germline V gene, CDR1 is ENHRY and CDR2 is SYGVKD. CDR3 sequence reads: CAISEWGRVDEQFF. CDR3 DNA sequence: TGTGCCATCAGTGAATGGGGCAGGGTCGATGAGCAGTTCTTC.

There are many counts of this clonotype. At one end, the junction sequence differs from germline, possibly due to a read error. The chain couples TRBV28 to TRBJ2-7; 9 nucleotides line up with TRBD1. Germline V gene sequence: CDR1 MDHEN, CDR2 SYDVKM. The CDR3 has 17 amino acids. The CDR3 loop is CASSLTGGSHISSEQYF. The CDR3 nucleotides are TGTGCCAGCAGCCTGACAGGGGGATCTCACATATCCTCCGAGCAGTACTTC.

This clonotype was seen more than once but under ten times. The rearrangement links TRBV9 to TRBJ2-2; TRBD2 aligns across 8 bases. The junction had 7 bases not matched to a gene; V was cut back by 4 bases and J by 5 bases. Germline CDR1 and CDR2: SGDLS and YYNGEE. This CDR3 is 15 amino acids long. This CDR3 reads CASSSVAGWTGELFF. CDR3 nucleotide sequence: TGTGCCAGCAGCTCGGTAGCGGGATGGACCGGGGAGCTGTTTTTT.

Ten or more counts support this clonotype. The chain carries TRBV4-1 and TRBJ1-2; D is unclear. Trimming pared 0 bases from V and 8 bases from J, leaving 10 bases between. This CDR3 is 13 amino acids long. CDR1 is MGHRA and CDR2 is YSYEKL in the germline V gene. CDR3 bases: TGCGCCAGCAGCCAAGATAGAGACAAAGGCTACACCTTC. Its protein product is CASSQDRDKGYTF.

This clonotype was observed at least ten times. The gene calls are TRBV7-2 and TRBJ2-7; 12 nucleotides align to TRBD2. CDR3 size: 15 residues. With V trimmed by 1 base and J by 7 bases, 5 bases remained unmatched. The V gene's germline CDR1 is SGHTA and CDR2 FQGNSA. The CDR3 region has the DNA TGTGCCAGCAGCTTAGACTGGACTAGCGGGAAAGAGCAGTACTTC. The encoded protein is CASSLDWTSGKEQYF. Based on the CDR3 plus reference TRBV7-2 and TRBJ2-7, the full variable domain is GAGVSQSPSNKVTEKGKDVELRCDPISGHTALYWYRQSLGQGLEFLIYFQGNSAPDKSGLPSDRFSAERTGGSVSTLTIQRTQQEDSAVYLCASSLDWTSGKEQYFGPGTRLTVT.

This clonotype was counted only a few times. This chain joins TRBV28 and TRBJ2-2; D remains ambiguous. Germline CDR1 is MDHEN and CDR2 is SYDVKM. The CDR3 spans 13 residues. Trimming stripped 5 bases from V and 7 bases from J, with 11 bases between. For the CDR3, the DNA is TGTGCCAGCAGTCCAGAAACGTTCGGGGAGCTGTTTTTT. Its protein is CASSPETFGELFF.

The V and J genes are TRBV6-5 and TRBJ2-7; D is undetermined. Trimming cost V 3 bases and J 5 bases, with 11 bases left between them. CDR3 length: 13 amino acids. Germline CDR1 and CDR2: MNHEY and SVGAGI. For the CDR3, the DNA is TGTGCCAGCAGTTATAGCAGGCTCGACGAGCAGTACTTC. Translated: CASSYSRLDEQYF.

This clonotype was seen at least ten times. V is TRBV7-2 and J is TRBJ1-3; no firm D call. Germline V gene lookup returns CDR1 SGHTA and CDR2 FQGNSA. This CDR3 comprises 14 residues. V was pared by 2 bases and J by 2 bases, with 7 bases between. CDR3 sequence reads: CASSLLGTGNTIYF. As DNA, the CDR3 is TGTGCCAGCAGCTTATTGGGGACTGGAAACACCATATATTTT.

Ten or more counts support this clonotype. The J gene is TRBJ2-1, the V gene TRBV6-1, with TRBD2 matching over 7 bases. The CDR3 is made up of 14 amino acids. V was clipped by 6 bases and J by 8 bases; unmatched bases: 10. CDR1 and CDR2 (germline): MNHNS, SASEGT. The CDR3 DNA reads TGTGCCAGCAGGAGCGAGCGGGAAGTCGATGAGCAGTTCTTC. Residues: CASRSEREVDEQFF.

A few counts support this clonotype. CDR3 loop: CASSTSYQETQYF. CDR3 coding DNA: TGTGCCAGCAGCACGTCGTACCAAGAGACCCAGTACTTC. The chain uses TRBV5-6 and TRBJ2-5; D is unresolved. The CDR3 spans 13 residues. V gave up 4 bases and J gave up 0 bases, with 7 bases separating them. Germline assignment: CDR1 SGHDT and CDR2 YYEEEE.

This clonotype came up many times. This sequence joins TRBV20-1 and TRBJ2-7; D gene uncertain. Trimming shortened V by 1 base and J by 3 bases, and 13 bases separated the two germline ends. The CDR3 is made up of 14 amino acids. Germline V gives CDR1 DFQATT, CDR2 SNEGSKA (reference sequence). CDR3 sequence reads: CSARAPPSGYEQYF. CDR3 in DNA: TGCAGTGCTAGAGCTCCCCCTTCAGGCTACGAGCAGTACTTC.

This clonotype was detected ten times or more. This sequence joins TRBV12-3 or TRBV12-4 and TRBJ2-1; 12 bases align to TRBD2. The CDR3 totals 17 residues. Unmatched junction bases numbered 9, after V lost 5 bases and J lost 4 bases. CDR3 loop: CASSIRLAGEGYNEQFF. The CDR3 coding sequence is TGTGCCAGCAGTATCCGACTAGCGGGGGAGGGGTACAATGAGCAGTTCTTC.

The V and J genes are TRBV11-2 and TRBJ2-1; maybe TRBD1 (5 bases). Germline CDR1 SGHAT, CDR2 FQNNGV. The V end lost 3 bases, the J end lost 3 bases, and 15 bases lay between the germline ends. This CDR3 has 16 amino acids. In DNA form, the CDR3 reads TGTGCCAGCAGCTTTAGTGGGGCAGGAAACTACAATGAGCAGTTCTTC. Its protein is CASSFSGAGNYNEQFF.

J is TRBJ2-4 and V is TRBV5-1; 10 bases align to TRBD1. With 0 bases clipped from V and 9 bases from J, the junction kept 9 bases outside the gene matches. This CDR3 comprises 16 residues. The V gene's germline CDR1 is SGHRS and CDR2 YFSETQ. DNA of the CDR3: TGCGCCAGCAGCTTGGTGGGGGACAGGGGCAGGGGCATTCAGTACTTC. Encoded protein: CASSLVGDRGRGIQYF.

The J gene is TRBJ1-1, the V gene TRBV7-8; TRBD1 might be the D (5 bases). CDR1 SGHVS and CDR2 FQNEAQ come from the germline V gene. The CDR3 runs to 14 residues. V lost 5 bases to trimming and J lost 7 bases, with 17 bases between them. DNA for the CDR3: TGTGCCAGCAGCCCACGTTCCGGGACTAGTGAAGCTTTCTTT. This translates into CASSPRSGTSEAFF.

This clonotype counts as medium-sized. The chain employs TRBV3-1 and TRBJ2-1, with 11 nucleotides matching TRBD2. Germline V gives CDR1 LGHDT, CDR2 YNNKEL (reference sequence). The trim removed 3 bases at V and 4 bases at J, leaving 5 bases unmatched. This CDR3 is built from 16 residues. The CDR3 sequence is CASSQETSGVYNEQFF. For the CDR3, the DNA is TGTGCCAGCAGCCAGGAGACTAGCGGGGTTTACAATGAGCAGTTCTTC.

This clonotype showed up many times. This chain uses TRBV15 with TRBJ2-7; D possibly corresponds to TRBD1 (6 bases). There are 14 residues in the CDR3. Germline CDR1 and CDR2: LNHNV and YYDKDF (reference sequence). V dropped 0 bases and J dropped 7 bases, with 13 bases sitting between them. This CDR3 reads CATSRDLGAKEQYV. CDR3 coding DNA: TGTGCCACCAGCAGAGATCTGGGGGCCAAAGAGCAGTACGTC.

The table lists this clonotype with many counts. The CDR3 sequence is CSARESAGGVGDTQYF. The DNA of the CDR3 is TGCAGTGCTAGAGAAAGTGCGGGGGGCGTTGGAGATACGCAGTATTTT. The rearrangement links TRBV20-1 to TRBJ2-3, with TRBD2 matching 8 bases. CDR1 and CDR2 from the germline V gene are DFQATT and SNEGSKA (reference sequence). The ends lost 0 bases at V and 5 bases at J; junction bases unmatched: 10. The CDR3 is 16 residues long.

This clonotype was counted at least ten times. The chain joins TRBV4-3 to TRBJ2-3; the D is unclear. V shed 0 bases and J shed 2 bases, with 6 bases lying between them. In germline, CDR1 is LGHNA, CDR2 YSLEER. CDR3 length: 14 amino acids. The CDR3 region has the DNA TGCGCCAGCAGCCAAGAGGCCCACACAGATACGCAGTATTTT. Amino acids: CASSQEAHTDTQYF.

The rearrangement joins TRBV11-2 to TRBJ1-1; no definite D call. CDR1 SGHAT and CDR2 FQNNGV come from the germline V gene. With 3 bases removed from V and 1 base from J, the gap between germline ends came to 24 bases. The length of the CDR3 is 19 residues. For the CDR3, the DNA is TGTGCCAGCAGCTTTAACATTGATGCCCGGGGAACCCCGAACACTGAAGCTTTCTTT. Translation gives CASSFNIDARGTPNTEAFF.

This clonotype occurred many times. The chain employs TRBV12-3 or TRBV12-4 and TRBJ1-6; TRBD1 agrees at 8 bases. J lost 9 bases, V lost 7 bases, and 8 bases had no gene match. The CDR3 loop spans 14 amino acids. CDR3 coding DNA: TGTGCCAGCAAGCCCCAGGGGGCAGGTTCACCCCTCCACTTT. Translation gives CASKPQGAGSPLHF.

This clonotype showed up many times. As DNA, the CDR3 is TGCAGTGCTAGAGTGTCACAGCCCACCGGGGAGCTGTTTTTT. It yields the protein CSARVSQPTGELFF. V is TRBV20-1 and J is TRBJ2-2; D gene ambiguous. The germline V and J ends were trimmed by 1 base and 4 bases, with 10 bases remaining between them. CDR1 and CDR2 from the germline V gene are DFQATT and SNEGSKA (reference sequence). The CDR3 extends over 14 amino acids.

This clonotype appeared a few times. CDR3 region: CASRRPVKTDTQYF. CDR3 bases: TGTGCCAGCAGGAGGCCCGTAAAAACAGATACGCAGTATTTT. The rearrangement links TRBV2 to TRBJ2-3; D remains ambiguous. Germline V gene lookup returns CDR1 SNHLY and CDR2 FYNNEI. Deletions cut 6 bases from V and 3 bases from J, with 13 bases between. The CDR3 totals 14 residues.

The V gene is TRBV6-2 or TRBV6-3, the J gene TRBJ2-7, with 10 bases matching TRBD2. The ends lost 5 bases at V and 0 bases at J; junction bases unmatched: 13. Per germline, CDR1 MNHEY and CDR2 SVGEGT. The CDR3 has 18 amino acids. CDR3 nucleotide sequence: TGTGCCAGCAGTCACCACGTAGCGGGGGGTGTTTACTCCTACGAGCAGTACTTC. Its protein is CASSHHVAGGVYSYEQYF.

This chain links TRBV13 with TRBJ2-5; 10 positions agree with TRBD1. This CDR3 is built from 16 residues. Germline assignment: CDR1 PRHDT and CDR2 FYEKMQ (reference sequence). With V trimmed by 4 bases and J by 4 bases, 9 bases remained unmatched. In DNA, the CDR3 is TGTGCCAGCAGCTCCTTCGCCGGGACAGGGGCAGAGACCCAGTACTTC. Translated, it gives CASSSFAGTGAETQYF.

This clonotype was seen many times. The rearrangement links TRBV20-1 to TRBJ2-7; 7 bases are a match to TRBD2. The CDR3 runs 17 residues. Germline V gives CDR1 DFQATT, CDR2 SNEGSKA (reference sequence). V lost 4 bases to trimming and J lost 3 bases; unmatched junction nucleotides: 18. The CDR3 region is CSAMGHRVGLVGYEQYF. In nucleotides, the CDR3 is TGCAGTGCTATGGGTCACCGTGTTGGACTAGTTGGCTACGAGCAGTACTTC.

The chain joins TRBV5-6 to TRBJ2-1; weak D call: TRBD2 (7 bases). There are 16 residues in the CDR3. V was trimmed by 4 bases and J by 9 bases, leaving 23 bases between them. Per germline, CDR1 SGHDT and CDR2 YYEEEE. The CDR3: CASSPSYREGPSEQFF. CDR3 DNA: TGTGCCAGCAGCCCCTCCTACAGGGAGGGTCCAAGTGAGCAGTTCTTC.

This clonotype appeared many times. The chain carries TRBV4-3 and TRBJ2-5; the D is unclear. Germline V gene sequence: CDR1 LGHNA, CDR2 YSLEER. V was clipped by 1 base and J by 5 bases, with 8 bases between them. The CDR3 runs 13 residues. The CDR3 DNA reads TGCGCCAGCAGCCAAGGCAGGTGGGAGACCCAGTACTTC. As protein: CASSQGRWETQYF.

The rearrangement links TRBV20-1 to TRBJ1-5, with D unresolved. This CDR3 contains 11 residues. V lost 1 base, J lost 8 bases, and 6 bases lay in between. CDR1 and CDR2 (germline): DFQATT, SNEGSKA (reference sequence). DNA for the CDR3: TGCAGTGCTAGAGGGAACGAGCCCCAGCATTTT. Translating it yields CSARGNEPQHF.

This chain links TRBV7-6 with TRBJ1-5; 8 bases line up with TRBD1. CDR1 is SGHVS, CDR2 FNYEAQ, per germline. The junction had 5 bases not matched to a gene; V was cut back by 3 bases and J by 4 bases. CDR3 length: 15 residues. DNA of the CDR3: TGTGCCAGCAGCTTCGGACAGGGAGCTAATCAGCCCCAGCATTTT. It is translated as CASSFGQGANQPQHF. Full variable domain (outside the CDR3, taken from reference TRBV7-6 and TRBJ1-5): GAGVSQSPRYKVTKRGQDVALRCDPISGHVSLYWYRQALGQGPEFLTYFNYEAQQDKSGLPNDRFSAERPEGSISTLTIQRTEQRDSAMYRCASSFGQGANQPQHFGDGTRLSIL.